Listed here are 6 T cell receptor beta chains from one sample, sequenced in a study of STAT5B mutations in CD4+ large granular lymphocyte leukemia. Some clones are missing from TCRdb's copy, which holds only in-frame ones; the method was immunoSEQ multiplex PCR. The data show 20,000 to 25,000 clones, approximately 80% seen once. The sample consisted of CD4+ T cells from blood buffy coats. The receptors come from a human donor in good health.

In this sample, this clone turned up a few times. The chain couples TRBV5-4 to TRBJ1-1; 7 bases line up with TRBD1. Germline CDR1 SGHNT, CDR2 YYREEE (reference sequence). The CDR3 runs 14 residues. Trimming cost V 6 bases and J 4 bases; bases outside gene matches: 9. Here the CDR3 DNA reads TGTGCCAGCACCAAACAGGGGTTGGGCACTGAAGCTTTCTTT. Its protein is CASTKQGLGTEAFF.

The chain is built from TRBV7-9 and TRBJ1-1; TRBD1 might be the D (5 bases). Germline V gene lookup returns CDR1 SEHNR and CDR2 FQNEAQ (reference sequence). The CDR3 consists of 13 residues. V dropped 3 bases and J dropped 6 bases, with 11 bases sitting between them. CDR3 coding DNA: TGTGCCAGCAGCTTCCAGGGAAGCGCTGAAGCTTTCTTT. Amino acids: CASSFQGSAEAFF. The full variable domain, with the rest looked up from reference TRBV7-9 and TRBJ1-1, is DTGVSQNPRHKITKRGQNVTFRCDPISEHNRLYWYRQTLGQGPEFLTYFQNEAQLEKSRLLSDRFSAERPKGSFSTLEIQRTEQGDSAMYLCASSFQGSAEAFFGQGTRLTVV.

The chain combines TRBV30 with TRBJ1-2; D ambiguous. Germline assignment: CDR1 GTSNPN and CDR2 SVGIG (reference sequence). Trimming pared 6 bases from V and 8 bases from J, leaving 19 bases between. The CDR3 sequence is 13 residues long. DNA for the CDR3: TGTGCCTGTACGGTCCGCGCGGGCGGGGGCTACACCTTC. Amino acids: CACTVRAGGGYTF.

Turning to this clone: Within the sample, other DNA sequences also encode this same CDR3. This rearrangement joins TRBV5-6 to TRBJ2-4; maybe TRBD1 (6 bases). The CDR3 sequence is 13 residues long. Trimming left V 2 bases short and J 6 bases short, with 9 bases between. Germline V gives CDR1 SGHDT, CDR2 YYEEEE. CDR3 nucleotides: TGTGCCAGCAGCTTTACAGGGCCAAACATTCAGTACTTC. Translation: CASSFTGPNIQYF. The whole variable domain, filled in from reference TRBV5-6 and TRBJ2-4, reads DAGVTQSPTHLIKTRGQQVTLRCSPKSGHDTVSWYQQALGQGPQFIFQYYEEEERQRGNFPDRFSGHQFPNYSSELNVNALLLGDSALYLCASSFTGPNIQYFGAGTRLSVL.

The chain recombines TRBV11-2 with TRBJ2-3; D is unresolved. V was clipped by 3 bases and J by 1 base, with 5 bases between them. Per the germline V gene, CDR1 is SGHAT and CDR2 is FQNNGV. CDR3 size: 13 residues. The CDR3 loop reads CASSFVGTDTQYF. CDR3 DNA sequence: TGTGCCAGCAGCTTCGTTGGCACAGATACGCAGTATTTT.

The V gene is TRBV10-2, the J gene TRBJ2-7; 14 bases match TRBD2. This CDR3 contains 14 residues. Looked up from germline, CDR1 is WSHSY and CDR2 is SAAADI. Trimming removed 6 bases from V and 7 bases from J; junction bases left unmatched: 5. The CDR3 DNA reads TGCGCCAGCAGGAAGGGACTAGCGGGAGAAGAGCAGTACTTC. It encodes CASRKGLAGEEQYF.